This T cell receptor beta chain was found in a study of CD8+ T cells in alopecia areata listed by TCRdb under 2018. Study-wide context: Skin from C3H/HeJ donors aged about 6-13 months with spontaneous alopecia was grafted onto female C3H/HeJ recipients aged 7-10 weeks. In both human patients and the C3H/HeJ mouse model, the study applied high-throughput TCRbeta sequencing to look at T cell clonal expansion in alopecia areata. RNA was obtained with the PAXgene miRNA kit for fixed scalp, the miRNeasy kit for PBMCs, and the RNeasy kit for mouse skin. Clonality in the scalp was compared among normal scalp (n=4), patchy alopecia areata scalp (n=8), and alopecia totalis/universalis scalp (n=8). TCRbeta CDR3 regions were amplified by immunoSEQ multiplex PCR with 35 Vbeta forward and 13 Jbeta reverse primers. On the human side, TCRbeta sequencing was run on scalp tissue and on sorted CD4+ and CD8+ peripheral blood T cells from healthy controls and from alopecia areata patients with either patchy or totalis/universalis disease.

A few counts support this clone. Which antigen it targets is not known. Mouse gene names and germline sequences are used here. The read is 4 residues too short to cover the CDR3 end, so that end is filled in from the germline J gene. The library relied on the immunoSEQ multiplex PCR assay. For TCR sequencing, RNA was extracted from every sample and reverse transcribed into cDNA to serve as template. SuperScript III was used for first-strand cDNA synthesis, primed with a 2:1 mix of oligo-dT and random hexamers. A synthetic immune receptor repertoire was used to measure amplification bias, and any remaining bias was corrected computationally. Sequencing of the libraries was done on Illumina HiSeq with 60 bp reads that cover the CDR3, reading from J toward V. In the authors' own workflow: Raw reads were preprocessed for error removal, and CDR3 was defined according to IMGT conventions as running from the conserved cysteine to phenylalanine. Clonality was calculated as 1 minus Shannon entropy normalized by log2 of the number of productive unique TCRs. Whether scalp clones were CD4 or CD8 was inferred by matching scalp TCRbeta sequences against CD4 and CD8 repertoires sorted from blood. In TCRdb, the immuneACCESS table is reduced to in-frame sequences with V and J assigned. These tables do not hold every clone; where another copy was compared, an unresolved V gene accounts for under half, and the others remain unexplained. D and trimming were read from the DNA, whereas the V and J calls and clone size are those reported in that table. The table notes 200,000 to 300,000 clones here, none of them singletons. The top ten constitute more than 0.95% of the sample.

Cells from mouse cutaneous lymph nodes were pooled, stained for CD4, CD8alpha, NKG2D, NKG2ACE and other markers, and then sorted on a BD Influx. Trimming at the junction amounts to 3 bases on V and 0 bases on J, and the germline ends lie 12 bases apart. The CDR3 runs 16 amino acids, cysteine and phenylalanine included. The DNA has 36 bases, all within the CDR3, and is read from base 1. The germline V gene sets CDR1 to NSHNY and CDR2 to SYGAGN. General findings and caveats noted by the study authors: Unlike mouse skin, where gammadelta T cells dominate, normal human skin contains resident alphabeta T cells that get sequenced too, which complicates analysis of the scalp TCR repertoire. Higher clonality and more expanded CD8+ clones were observed in lesional scalp than in normal scalp, particularly in alopecia totalis/universalis, a finding suggestive of antigenic drive. Compared with mice, TCR sequences shared between patients were less clear, possibly partly because of HLA diversity across the patient population.

The rearranged chain carries TRBV13-1 and TRBJ2-2; TRBD1 is a weak D gene call, 6 bases matching. This clonotype originated in a C3H/HeJ mouse with alopecia areata. Mice belonging to this strain carry MHC haplotype H2-k. The specimen was CD4+ T cells sorted from a lymph node. The CDR3: CASSAGTIANTGQLYF. The DNA read from the CDR3 is TGTGCCAGCAGTGCGGGGACAATCGCAAACACCGGG.